The rows below give T cell receptor beta chains drawn from one sample of a study of T cells of healthy individuals. TCRdb re-derived calls from the 5' RACE reads in MiXCR, one entry per CDR3 protein. The sample has around 98,000 distinct CDR3 sequences; approximately 18% are singletons. The source is a human donor in good health. Both conserved end residues are part of each CDR3. A D gene is named only where the DNA matches it firmly. The size entry is marked missing in some rows and otherwise reads once, few, many or a size class.

D,V,J,size,CDR3,DNA
TRBD1,TRBV7-2,TRBJ1-5,-,CASSLVGQGAGSNQPQHF,TGTGCCAGCAGCTTAGTCGGACAGGGGGCGGGAAGCAATCAGCCCCAGCATTTT
-,TRBV20-1,TRBJ2-7,-,CSAEHGVTYEQYF,TGCAGTGCTGAACACGGGGTCACCTACGAGCAGTACTTC
-,TRBV20-1,TRBJ1-1,-,CSARQGMVLNTEAFF,TGCAGTGCTAGACAGGGGATGGTTTTGAACACTGAAGCTTTCTTT
-,TRBV4-2,TRBJ1-1,many,CASQAGATDTEAFF,TGTGCCAGTCAAGCTGGGGCGACGGACACTGAAGCTTTCTTT
TRBD1,TRBV5-6,TRBJ1-5,many,CASSLSPRQGLGNQPQHF,TGTGCCAGCAGCTTGTCTCCGAGACAGGGGCTTGGCAATCAGCCCCAGCATTTT
-,TRBV7-6,TRBJ2-2,few,CASSSWSGTGELFF,TGTGCCAGCAGCTCGTGGTCGGGCACCGGGGAGCTGTTTTTT
TRBD1,TRBV6-1,TRBJ1-5,many,CASRAGGAVPYSNQPQHF,TGTGCCAGCAGAGCAGGGGGCGCGGTACCCTATAGCAATCAGCCCCAGCATTTT
-,TRBV3-1,TRBJ1-1,many,CASSQGGRSGTEAFF,TGTGCCAGCAGCCAAGGGGGCCGATCAGGCACTGAAGCTTTCTTT
-,TRBV30,TRBJ1-5,-,CAWSHLGVGNQPQHF,TGTGCCTGGAGTCATCTGGGAGTCGGCAATCAGCCCCAGCATTTT
-,TRBV7-2,TRBJ1-2,-,CASSLGSPLYGYTF,TGTGCCAGCAGCTTAGGTTCGCCCCTCTATGGCTACACCTTC
TRBD2,TRBV7-2,TRBJ2-7,few,CASSFLTSGRPYEQYF,TGTGCCAGCAGCTTTCTTACTAGCGGGAGACCCTACGAGCAGTACTTC
TRBD2,TRBV7-2,TRBJ2-2,many,CASSSTSGRAPGELFF,TGTGCCAGCAGCTCGACTAGCGGGAGGGCGCCCGGGGAGCTGTTTTTT
-,TRBV4-3,TRBJ2-7,many,CASSQDRVEDEQYF,TGCGCCAGCAGCCAAGATCGTGTGGAGGACGAGCAGTACTTC
-,TRBV6-5,TRBJ1-2,-,CASSYSTSGYGYTF,TGTGCCAGCAGTTACTCGACGTCCGGCTATGGCTACACCTTC
-,TRBV2,TRBJ1-6,many,CASSESRANSPLHF,TGTGCCAGCAGTGAATCCAGGGCTAATTCACCCCTCCACTTT
-,TRBV7-2,TRBJ2-2,-,CASSLGQGFRTGELFF,TGTGCCAGCAGCTTAGGGCAGGGTTTTAGGACCGGGGAGCTGTTTTTT
-,TRBV4-2,TRBJ2-2,-,CASSQATYSGNTGELFF,TGTGCCAGCAGCCAAGCTACGTATAGCGGAAACACCGGGGAGCTGTTTTTT
-,TRBV2,TRBJ1-2,many,CASSEEGRWGYTF,TGTGCCAGCAGTGAGGAGGGGCGATGGGGCTACACCTTC
-,TRBV28,TRBJ1-5,-,CASTLRGIGQPQHF,TGTGCCAGCACCTTGAGAGGGATTGGCCAGCCCCAGCATTTT
-,TRBV10-3,TRBJ1-1,-,CATETTGEAFF,TGTGCCACGGAGACGACGGGTGAAGCTTTCTTT
-,TRBV7-2,TRBJ1-3,-,CASSLWRSSGNTIYF,TGTGCCAGCAGCTTATGGAGGAGTTCTGGAAACACCATATATTTT
TRBD2,TRBV3-1,TRBJ2-3,-,CASSPRLAGGPDTQYF,TGTGCCAGCAGCCCTCGACTAGCGGGAGGCCCAGATACGCAGTATTTT
-,TRBV20-1,TRBJ2-7,few,CSAWRRTFFSYEQYF,TGCAGTGCTTGGAGACGAACATTCTTCTCCTACGAGCAGTACTTC
-,TRBV25-1,TRBJ2-7,-,CASSEWGSTDEQYF,TGTGCCAGCAGTGAATGGGGGAGTACAGACGAGCAGTACTTC
-,TRBV4-1,TRBJ2-1,-,CASSQVDMGFHNEQFF,TGCGCCAGCAGCCAAGTGGATATGGGTTTCCACAATGAGCAGTTCTTC
-,TRBV27,TRBJ2-5,few,CASSPIDRLLETQYF,TGTGCCAGCAGTCCGATAGACAGGCTCCTAGAGACCCAGTACTTC
TRBD2,TRBV14,TRBJ2-5,-,CASSHLPTSGRAHLAQYF,TGTGCCAGCAGCCACCTCCCAACTAGCGGGAGGGCCCACCTGGCCCAGTACTTC
-,TRBV7-2,TRBJ1-1,many,CASSATGNTEAFF,TGTGCCAGCAGCGCAACGGGGAACACTGAAGCTTTCTTT
-,TRBV5-6,TRBJ2-2,few,CASSLLIAGELFF,TGTGCCAGCAGCTTGCTGATAGCCGGGGAGCTGTTTTTT
-,TRBV6-5,TRBJ1-5,-,CASSYSRNQPQHF,TGTGCCAGCAGTTACTCGAGGAATCAGCCCCAGCATTTT
-,TRBV25-1,TRBJ1-2,-,CASSEALYGYTF,TGTGCCAGCAGTGAGGCCCTCTATGGCTACACCTTC
-,TRBV28,TRBJ2-3,many,CASHPLSTDTQYF,TGTGCCAGCCACCCGTTGAGCACAGATACGCAGTATTTT
TRBD1,TRBV10-3,TRBJ1-4,few,CAISEDRDRGEKLFF,TGTGCCATCAGTGAAGACCGGGACAGGGGTGAAAAACTGTTTTTT
TRBD1,TRBV19,TRBJ2-5,-,CASRGNRDRGLETQYF,TGTGCCAGTAGGGGAAACCGGGACAGGGGGCTTGAGACCCAGTACTTC
-,TRBV20-1,TRBJ1-2,-,CSARELKGYGYTF,TGCAGTGCTAGAGAGTTGAAGGGGTATGGCTACACCTTC
TRBD1,TRBV9,TRBJ2-5,-,CASSVAGTGTQYF,TGTGCCAGCAGCGTAGCGGGGACAGGGACCCAGTACTTC
-,TRBV6-6,TRBJ2-7,-,CASSQIWGQYEQYF,TGTGCCAGCAGTCAAATATGGGGACAATACGAGCAGTACTTC
-,TRBV27,TRBJ2-3,few,CASSMTPSTDTQYF,TGTGCCAGCAGTATGACACCTAGCACAGATACGCAGTATTTT
-,TRBV11-2,TRBJ1-6,few,CASSLVRRYNSPLHF,TGTGCCAGCAGCTTAGTACGGAGATATAATTCACCCCTCCACTTT
TRBD1,TRBV20-1,TRBJ2-7,-,CSARGPGGSGSYEQYF,TGCAGTGCTAGAGGCCCAGGGGGCTCGGGCTCCTACGAGCAGTACTTC
-,TRBV9,TRBJ2-3,few,CASSTRGVDTQYF,TGTGCCAGCAGCACCCGAGGGGTAGATACGCAGTATTTT
TRBD2,TRBV18,TRBJ2-7,-,CASSPRGTAGLATEQYF,TGTGCCAGCTCACCAAGGGGGACAGCGGGACTAGCGACAGAGCAGTACTTC
-,TRBV25-1,TRBJ2-1,few,CASSELDPNEQFF,TGTGCCAGCAGTGAACTGGACCCAAATGAGCAGTTCTTC
-,TRBV29-1,TRBJ2-1,many,CSVAGQGGKKQFF,TGCAGCGTCGCTGGACAGGGAGGGAAAAAGCAGTTCTTC
-,TRBV19,TRBJ2-7,-,CASSLGRAWREQYF,TGTGCCAGTAGTCTGGGACGGGCTTGGAGGGAGCAGTACTTC
-,TRBV6-5,TRBJ1-5,few,CASRTTTYSNQPQHF,TGTGCCAGCAGAACGACAACGTATAGCAATCAGCCCCAGCATTTT
TRBD1,TRBV10-3,TRBJ2-3,-,CASSNRGSGDTQYF,TGTGCCAGCAGCAACAGGGGATCGGGGGATACGCAGTATTTT
-,TRBV6-5,TRBJ1-5,-,CASSPRSGYDQPQHF,TGTGCCAGCAGTCCTCGGTCGGGGTACGATCAGCCCCAGCATTTT
-,TRBV20-1,TRBJ2-4,many,CSARDPGSWNIQYF,TGCAGTGCTAGAGATCCGGGGTCGTGGAACATTCAGTACTTC
-,TRBV29-1,TRBJ2-1,few,CSTRQDNEQFF,TGCAGCACTCGACAGGACAATGAGCAGTTCTTC
TRBD1,TRBV5-1,TRBJ1-6,many,CASGWTGDSPLHF,TGCGCCAGCGGGTGGACAGGGGATTCACCCCTCCACTTT
-,TRBV11-2,TRBJ2-7,many,CASSLGPRIYEQYF,TGTGCCAGCAGCTTAGGCCCCAGGATCTACGAGCAGTACTTC
-,TRBV7-8,TRBJ2-7,many,CASSPRGSDYEQYF,TGTGCCAGCAGCCCGAGAGGGAGTGACTACGAGCAGTACTTC
-,TRBV20-1,TRBJ1-1,-,CSARFPGGRNTEAFF,TGCAGTGCTAGGTTTCCGGGGGGACGCAACACTGAAGCTTTCTTT
-,TRBV7-2,TRBJ1-6,once,CASSLLGGGSPLHF,TGTGCCAGCAGCTTACTGGGGGGAGGTTCACCCCTCCACTTT
-,TRBV28,TRBJ2-7,few,CASRHGRSEQYF,TGTGCCAGCAGGCACGGACGAAGCGAGCAGTACTTC
TRBD1,TRBV20-1,TRBJ1-4,few,CSAPGQGREKLFF,TGCAGTGCCCCCGGACAGGGAAGAGAAAAACTGTTTTTT
-,TRBV28,TRBJ1-5,many,CASGLPGQPQHF,TGTGCCAGCGGGCTGCCGGGGCAGCCCCAGCATTTT
-,TRBV28,TRBJ2-3,-,CASSLFPGKGKSIDTQYF,TGTGCCAGCAGTTTATTTCCTGGAAAGGGGAAGTCGATAGATACGCAGTATTTT